The sequence of this TCR beta chain was determined in a study of neurological immune-mediated disorders. Overall study findings and caveats: A possible signature appeared as one related-CDR3 cluster, in which phylogenetic grouping placed the repertoires of 18 of 34 multiple sclerosis patients.

This clonotype was recorded at least ten times. Its antigen remains unknown. TCRdb used MiXCR to reprocess the 5' RACE reads, holding one entry per CDR3 protein. The table has over 35,000 distinct CDR3 sequences, roughly 2.5% seen once. The unsorted libraries originated from 2 million PBMCs kept at -80 C. The clonotype comes from a young man with multiple sclerosis. The sample taken for sequencing was PBMCs.

CDR3: CSANTRATSVNTGELFF. In DNA, the CDR3 is TGCAGTGCTAATACTAGGGCGACCTCGGTGAACACCGGGGAGCTGTTTTTT. The chain is built from TRBV20-1 and TRBJ2-2, with D perhaps TRBD2 (5 bases). This CDR3 has 17 residues. V lost 4 bases and J lost 1, with 19 bases in between. The germline CDR1 and CDR2 sequences are DFQATT and SNEGSKA (reference sequence).